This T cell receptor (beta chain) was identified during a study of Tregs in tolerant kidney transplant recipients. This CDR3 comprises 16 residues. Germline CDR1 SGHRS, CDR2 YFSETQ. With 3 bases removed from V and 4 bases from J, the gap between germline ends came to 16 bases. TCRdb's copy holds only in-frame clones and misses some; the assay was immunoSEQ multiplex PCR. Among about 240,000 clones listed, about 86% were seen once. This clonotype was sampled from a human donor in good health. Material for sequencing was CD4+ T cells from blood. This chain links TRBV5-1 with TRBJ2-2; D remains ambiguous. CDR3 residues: CASSSGLLSGTGELFF. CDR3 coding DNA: TGCGCCAGCAGCTCGGGCCTATTATCGGGCACCGGGGAGCTGTTTTTT.